This T cell receptor beta chain was identified in a study of technical replicates of blood from a handful of donors. Germline CDR1 LGHNA, CDR2 YNFKEQ. Trimming removed 0 bases from V and 4 bases from J; junction bases left unmatched: 7. This CDR3 contains 17 residues. Sequencing was performed with immunoSEQ multiplex PCR; in TCRdb, only in-frame clones are kept and a portion is missing. Found here are 75,000 to 85,000 clones, around four fifths of them singletons; the top ten hold about 4%. The TCR sequence derives from a human donor in good health. Some clones in this sample may be carry-over from other donors' samples. The rearrangement links TRBV4-2 to TRBJ2-3, with TRBD2 identical over 10 bases. The sample comprised PBMCs. CDR3 in amino acids: CASSQEWLAGVADTQYF. CDR3 DNA: TGTGCCAGCAGCCAAGAGTGGCTAGCGGGGGTGGCAGATACGCAGTATTTT.